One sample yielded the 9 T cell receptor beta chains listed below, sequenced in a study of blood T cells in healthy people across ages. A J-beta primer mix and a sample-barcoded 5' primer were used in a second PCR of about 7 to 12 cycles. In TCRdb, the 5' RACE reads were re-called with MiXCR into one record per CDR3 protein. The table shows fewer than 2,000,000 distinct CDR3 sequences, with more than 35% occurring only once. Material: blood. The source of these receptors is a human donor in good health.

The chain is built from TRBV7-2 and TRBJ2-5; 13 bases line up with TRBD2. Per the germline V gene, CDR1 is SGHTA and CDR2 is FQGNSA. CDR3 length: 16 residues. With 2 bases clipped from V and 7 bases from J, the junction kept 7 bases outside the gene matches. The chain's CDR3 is CASSLSTSGGWGTQYF. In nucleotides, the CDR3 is TGTGCCAGCAGCTTATCGACTAGCGGGGGGTGGGGGACCCAGTACTTC.

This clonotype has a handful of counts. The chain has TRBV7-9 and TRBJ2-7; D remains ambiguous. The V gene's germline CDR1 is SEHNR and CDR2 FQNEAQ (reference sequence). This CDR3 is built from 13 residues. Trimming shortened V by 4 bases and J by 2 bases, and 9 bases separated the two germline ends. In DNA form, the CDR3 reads TGTGCCAGCAGCTATATGAGGACCTACGAGCAGTACTTC. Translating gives CASSYMRTYEQYF.

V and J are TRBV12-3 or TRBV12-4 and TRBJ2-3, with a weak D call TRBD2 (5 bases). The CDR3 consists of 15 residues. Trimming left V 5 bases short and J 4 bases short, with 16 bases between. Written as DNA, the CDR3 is TGTGCCAGCAGTCCTAGCCCTTTTAGGCCAGATACGCAGTATTTT. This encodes CASSPSPFRPDTQYF.

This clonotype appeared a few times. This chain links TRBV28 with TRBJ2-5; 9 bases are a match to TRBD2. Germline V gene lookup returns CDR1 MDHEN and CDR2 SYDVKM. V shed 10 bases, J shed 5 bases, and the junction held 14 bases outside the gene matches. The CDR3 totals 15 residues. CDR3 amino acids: CAIRGVAGARETQYF. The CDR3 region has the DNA TGTGCCATCCGAGGAGTAGCGGGGGCCAGGGAGACCCAGTACTTC.

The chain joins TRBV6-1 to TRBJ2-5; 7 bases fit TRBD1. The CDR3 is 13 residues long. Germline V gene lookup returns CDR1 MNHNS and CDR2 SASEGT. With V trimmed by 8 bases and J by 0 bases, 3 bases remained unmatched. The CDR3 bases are TGTGCCAGCGGGGACAGCTACCAAGAGACCCAGTACTTC. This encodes CASGDSYQETQYF.

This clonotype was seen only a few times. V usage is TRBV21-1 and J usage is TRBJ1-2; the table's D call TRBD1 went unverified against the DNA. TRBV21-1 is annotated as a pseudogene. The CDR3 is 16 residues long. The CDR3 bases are TGTGCCAGCAGCAAAGCGGCGAGGACAACCGACTATGGCTACACCTTC. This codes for CASSKAARTTDYGYTF.

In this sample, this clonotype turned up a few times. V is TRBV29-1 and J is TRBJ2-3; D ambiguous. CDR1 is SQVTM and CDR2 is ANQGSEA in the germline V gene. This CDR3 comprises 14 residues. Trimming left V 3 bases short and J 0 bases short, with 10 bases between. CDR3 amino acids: CSVDSDGSTDTQYF. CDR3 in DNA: TGCAGCGTTGACTCGGACGGCAGCACAGATACGCAGTATTTT.

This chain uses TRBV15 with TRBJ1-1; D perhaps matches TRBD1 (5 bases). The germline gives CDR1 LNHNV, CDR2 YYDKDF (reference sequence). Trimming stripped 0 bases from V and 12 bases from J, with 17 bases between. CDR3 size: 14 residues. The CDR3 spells CATSREGEGDVSFF. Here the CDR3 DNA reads TGTGCCACCAGCAGAGAAGGAGAAGGGGATGTCTCTTTCTTT.

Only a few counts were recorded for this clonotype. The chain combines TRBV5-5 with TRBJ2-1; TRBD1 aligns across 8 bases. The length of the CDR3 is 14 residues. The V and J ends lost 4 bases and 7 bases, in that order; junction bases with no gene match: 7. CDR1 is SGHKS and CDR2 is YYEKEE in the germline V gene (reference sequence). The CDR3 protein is CASSPGQGQNEQFF. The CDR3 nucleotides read TGTGCCAGCAGCCCCGGACAGGGACAAAATGAGCAGTTCTTC.